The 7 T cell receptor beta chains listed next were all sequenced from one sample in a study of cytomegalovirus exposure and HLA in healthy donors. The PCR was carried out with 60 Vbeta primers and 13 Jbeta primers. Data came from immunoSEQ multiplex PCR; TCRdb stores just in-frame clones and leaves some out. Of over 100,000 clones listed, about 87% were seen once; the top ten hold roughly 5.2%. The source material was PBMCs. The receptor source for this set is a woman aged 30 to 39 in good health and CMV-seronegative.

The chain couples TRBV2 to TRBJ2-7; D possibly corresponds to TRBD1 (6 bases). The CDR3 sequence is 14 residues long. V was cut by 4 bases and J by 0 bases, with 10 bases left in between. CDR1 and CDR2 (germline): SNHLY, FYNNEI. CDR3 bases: TGTGCCAGCAGTGCGGACAGCAGCTCCTACGAGCAGTACTTC. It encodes CASSADSSSYEQYF.

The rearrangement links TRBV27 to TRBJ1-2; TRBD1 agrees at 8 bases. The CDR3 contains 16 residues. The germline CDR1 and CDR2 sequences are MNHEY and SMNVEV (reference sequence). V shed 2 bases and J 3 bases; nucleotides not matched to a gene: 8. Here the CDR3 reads CASSLGRDRFYYGYTF. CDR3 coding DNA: TGTGCCAGCAGTTTAGGGCGGGACAGGTTCTACTATGGCTACACCTTC.

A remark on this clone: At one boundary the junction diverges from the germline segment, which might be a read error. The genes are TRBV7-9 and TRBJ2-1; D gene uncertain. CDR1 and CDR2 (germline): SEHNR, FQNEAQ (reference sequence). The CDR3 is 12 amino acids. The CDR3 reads CSSSLGHNEQFF. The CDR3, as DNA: TGTTCCAGCAGCTTAGGGCACAATGAGCAGTTCTTC. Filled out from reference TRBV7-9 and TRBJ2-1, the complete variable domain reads DTGVSQNPRHKITKRGQNVTFRCDPISEHNRLYWYRQTLGQGPEFLTYFQNEAQLEKSRLLSDRFSAERPKGSFSTLEIQRTEQGDSAMYLCSSSLGHNEQFFGPGTRLTVL.

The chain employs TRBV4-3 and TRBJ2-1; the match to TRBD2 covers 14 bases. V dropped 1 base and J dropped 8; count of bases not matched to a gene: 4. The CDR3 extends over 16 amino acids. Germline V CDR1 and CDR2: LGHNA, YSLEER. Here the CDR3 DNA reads TGCGCCAGCAGCCAAGCGACTAGCGGGGGGGTGCATGAGCAGTTCTTC. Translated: CASSQATSGGVHEQFF.

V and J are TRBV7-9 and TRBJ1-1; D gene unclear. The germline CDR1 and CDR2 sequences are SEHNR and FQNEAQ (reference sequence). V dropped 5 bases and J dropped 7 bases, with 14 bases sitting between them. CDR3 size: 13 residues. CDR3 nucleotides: TGTGCCAGCAGCCTAGAAAACCGGTATGAAGCTTTCTTT. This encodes CASSLENRYEAFF.

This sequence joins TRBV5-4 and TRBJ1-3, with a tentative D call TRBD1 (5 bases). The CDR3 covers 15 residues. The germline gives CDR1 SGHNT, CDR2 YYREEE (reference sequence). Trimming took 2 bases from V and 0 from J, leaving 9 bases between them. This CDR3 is CASSFAGNSGNTIYF. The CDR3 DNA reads TGTGCCAGCAGCTTTGCAGGGAACTCTGGAAACACCATATATTTT.

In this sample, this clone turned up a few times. The CDR3 is CSARVLEAFF. The CDR3 bases are TGCAGTGCTAGAGTCCTTGAAGCTTTCTTT. The chain recombines TRBV20-1 with TRBJ1-1; no firm D call. Trimming stripped 1 base from V and 7 bases from J, with 4 bases between. Germline V lookup: CDR1 DFQATT, CDR2 SNEGSKA (reference sequence). The length of the CDR3 is 10 residues.